The 21 T cell receptor beta chains below come from one sample, sequenced in a study of neurological immune-mediated disorders. TCRdb processed the 5' RACE reads anew with MiXCR; each CDR3 protein has one entry. Of fewer than 85,000 distinct CDR3 sequences in the sample, 17% were seen once. Sequenced: PBMCs. These receptors were taken from a woman aged 40 to 49 in good health.

A note on this clonotype: This could be a read error, since a much larger clone is one nucleotide away. The gene calls are TRBV11-2 and TRBJ2-3, with D possibly being TRBD1 or TRBD2 (7 bases each). This CDR3 comprises 15 residues. CDR1 is SGHAT, CDR2 FQNNGV, per germline. CDR3 residues: CASSSRGGGTDTKYF. In DNA, the CDR3 is TGTGCCAGCAGCTCCAGGGGGGGCGGCACAGATACGAAGTATTTT.

This clonotype was seen ten or more times. This CDR3 is CASSPIGLAGGNEQFF. CDR3 DNA: TGTGCCAGCAGCCCCATCGGGCTAGCGGGAGGGAATGAGCAGTTCTTC. This chain uses TRBV7-8 with TRBJ2-1, with TRBD2 matching 12 bases. After removal of 5 bases from V and 7 bases from J, the junction contained 9 bases not matched to a gene. Germline assignment: CDR1 SGHVS and CDR2 FQNEAQ. The length of the CDR3 is 16 residues.

The chain is built from TRBV7-3 and TRBJ2-3, with TRBD2 identical over 11 bases. Germline V gene lookup returns CDR1 SGHTA and CDR2 FQGTGA. The V and J ends lost 0 bases and 1 base, in that order; junction bases with no gene match: 18. The CDR3 is 22 residues long. The CDR3 reads CASSLTPWRIAGGSNGTDTQYF. The CDR3 nucleotides are TGTGCCAGCAGCTTAACTCCCTGGAGAATAGCGGGGGGGTCCAATGGCACAGATACGCAGTATTTT.

This clonotype was detected ten times or more. The chain's CDR3 is CASSLGRGGVNYGYTF. The CDR3 bases are TGCGCCAGCAGCCTCGGGCGAGGCGGCGTTAACTATGGCTACACCTTC. The chain links TRBV5-1 to TRBJ1-2; D is unresolved. Germline lookup yields CDR1 SGHRS and CDR2 YFSETQ. Between the trimmed V and J ends, which lost 4 bases and 1 base, there was a span of 17 bases. The CDR3 has 16 amino acids.

In this sample, this clonotype turned up many times. The CDR3 loop reads CSARDLQGGTEAFF. The DNA for the CDR3 is TGCAGTGCTAGAGATCTTCAGGGTGGCACTGAAGCTTTCTTT. The genes are TRBV20-1 and TRBJ1-1, with D possibly matching TRBD1 (5 bases). There are 14 residues in the CDR3. Germline-derived CDR1 and CDR2 are DFQATT and SNEGSKA (reference sequence). V dropped 0 bases and J dropped 4 bases, with 12 bases sitting between them.

At least ten counts were recorded for this clonotype. The CDR3, as DNA: TGTGCCAGCTCCCAAGACAGGGGACTAAAACTGTTTTTT. Its protein is CASSQDRGLKLFF. V is TRBV6-5 and J is TRBJ1-4; 8 bases are shared with TRBD1. Unmatched junction bases numbered 9, after V lost 8 bases and J lost 10 bases. Per germline, CDR1 MNHEY and CDR2 SVGAGI. The CDR3 length is 13 residues.

At least ten counts were recorded for this clonotype. The chain recombines TRBV7-2 with TRBJ1-6; tentative D call: TRBD1 (5 bases). The CDR3 is 14 residues long. CDR1 and CDR2 (germline): SGHTA, FQGNSA. V lost 3 bases to trimming and J lost 10 bases, with 13 bases between them. CDR3 bases: TGTGCCAGCAGCTTCCAGGGAGAGGAGTCACCCCTCCACTTT. This encodes CASSFQGEESPLHF.

This clonotype showed up many times. The gene calls are TRBV4-2 and TRBJ2-7, with 12 bases that match TRBD2. V trimming: 1 base; J trimming: 5 bases; junction bases outside the gene matches: 9. Germline V gives CDR1 LGHNA, CDR2 YNFKEQ. The CDR3 is 17 residues long. The CDR3: CASSQAGASGGANEQYF. Written as DNA, the CDR3 is TGTGCCAGCAGCCAAGCGGGGGCTAGCGGGGGGGCGAACGAGCAGTACTTC.

V is TRBV18 and J is TRBJ2-5; TRBD1 matches at 8 bases. The CDR3 runs 15 residues. V shed 3 bases, J shed 3 bases, and the junction held 6 bases outside the gene matches. Germline assignment: CDR1 KGHSH and CDR2 LQKENI. The CDR3 loop reads CASSPRTGSKETQYF. DNA for the CDR3: TGTGCCAGCTCACCCCGGACAGGGAGTAAAGAGACCCAGTACTTC.

This sequence joins TRBV19 and TRBJ1-1, with D unclear. This CDR3 spans 14 amino acids. Trimming cost V 1 base and J 4 bases, with 10 bases left between them. Germline CDR1 reads LNHDA; CDR2 reads SQIVND (reference sequence). As DNA, the CDR3 is TGTGCCAGTAGTATAGGAGGGCTTGGCACTGAAGCTTTCTTT. It specifies CASSIGGLGTEAFF.

This clonotype was detected many times. The genes are TRBV10-3 and TRBJ1-2; D unresolved. This CDR3 has 13 amino acids. Germline V lookup: CDR1 ENHRY, CDR2 SYGVKD. The V gene lost 10 bases and the J gene lost 8 bases, with 20 bases spanning the gap. The CDR3 reads CATPRDTSEGYTF. The CDR3 coding sequence is TGTGCCACCCCCCGAGACACCTCAGAAGGCTACACCTTC.

V usage is TRBV5-1 and J usage is TRBJ2-1; 8 bases match TRBD2. Trimming at V came to 4 bases and at J to 6 bases, leaving 12 bases not matched to a gene. CDR1 SGHRS and CDR2 YFSETQ come from the germline V gene. The CDR3 spans 16 residues. Here the CDR3 reads CASSPEGAGASNEQFF. Here the CDR3 DNA reads TGCGCCAGCAGCCCGGAGGGAGCGGGGGCAAGCAATGAGCAGTTCTTC.

The chain combines TRBV15 with TRBJ1-3, with D hard to call. Germline V gene lookup returns CDR1 LNHNV and CDR2 YYDKDF (reference sequence). This CDR3 spans 14 amino acids. V lost 5 bases, J lost 1 base, and 9 bases lay in between. CDR3 DNA sequence: TGTGCCACCAGCCGACCGGAGTCTGGAAACACCATATATTTT. Amino acids: CATSRPESGNTIYF.

This clonotype was seen a handful of times. The chain employs TRBV27 and TRBJ2-1; a weak D match, TRBD2 (6 bases). Germline V CDR1 and CDR2: MNHEY, SMNVEV (reference sequence). V lost 4 bases and J 9 bases, leaving 25 bases between the germline ends. The CDR3 consists of 17 residues. CDR3 bases: TGTGCCAGCAGTTCGCCGGCGAGAAGACCTCTGGGGGGTGAGCAGTTCTTC. Translation: CASSSPARRPLGGEQFF.

This clonotype was detected many times. The chain is built from TRBV12-3 or TRBV12-4 and TRBJ1-6; TRBD1 matches at 7 bases. V lost 6 bases to trimming and J lost 10 bases; unmatched junction nucleotides: 6. There are 13 residues in the CDR3. Written as DNA, the CDR3 is TGTGCCAGCAGCCGGGACAGAAGCTCACCCCTCCACTTT. Protein sequence: CASSRDRSSPLHF.

This clonotype has ten or more counts. The chain employs TRBV29-1 and TRBJ2-5, with 10 nucleotides matching TRBD1. The CDR3 contains 13 residues. V dropped 3 bases and J dropped 4; count of bases not matched to a gene: 2. Germline assignment: CDR1 SQVTM and CDR2 ANQGSEA. The CDR3 spells CSVDGTGVETQYF. The CDR3 nucleotides are TGCAGCGTTGACGGGACAGGGGTAGAGACCCAGTACTTC.

This clonotype was detected many times. The V call is TRBV5-1, the J call TRBJ2-3, with D perhaps matching TRBD1 (6 bases). The CDR3 runs 15 residues. Germline V CDR1 and CDR2: SGHRS, YFSETQ. Deletions cut 0 bases from V and 1 base from J, with 9 bases between. The CDR3 sequence is CASSLGGGGTDTQYF. CDR3 coding DNA: TGCGCCAGCAGCTTGGGAGGGGGAGGCACAGATACGCAGTATTTT. Based on the CDR3 plus reference TRBV5-1 and TRBJ2-3, the full variable domain is KAGVTQTPRYLIKTRGQQVTLSCSPISGHRSVSWYQQTPGQGLQFLFEYFSETQRNKGNFPGRFSGRQFSNSRSEMNVSTLELGDSALYLCASSLGGGGTDTQYFGPGTRLTVL.

The table lists this clonotype with many counts. The rearrangement uses TRBV5-6 and TRBJ2-5; D not certain. Germline assignment: CDR1 SGHDT and CDR2 YYEEEE. The CDR3 is 13 amino acids. Trimming took 0 bases from V and 7 from J, leaving 10 bases between them. The CDR3 DNA follows: TGTGCCAGCAGCTTGGAGAGAATGGTGACCCAGTACTTC. Protein product: CASSLERMVTQYF.

There are many counts of this clonotype. This rearrangement joins TRBV20-1 to TRBJ1-2, with no clear D. V was clipped by 2 bases and J by 0 bases, with 13 bases between them. The CDR3 is 15 residues long. The germline V gene has CDR1 DFQATT and CDR2 SNEGSKA (reference sequence). CDR3 sequence (DNA): TGCAGTGCTAGAAGGGAGATGTTAGCTAACTATGGCTACACCTTC. Amino acids: CSARREMLANYGYTF.

This clonotype showed up many times. The chain employs TRBV5-6 and TRBJ2-2; D call uncertain. Trimming took off 4 bases at V and 2 bases at J, with 12 bases between the two ends. The germline V gene encodes CDR1 SGHDT and CDR2 YYEEEE. The CDR3 loop spans 15 amino acids. CDR3 in amino acids: CASSHYRQNTGELFF. In DNA form, the CDR3 reads TGTGCCAGCAGCCACTACCGACAAAACACCGGGGAGCTGTTTTTT. The full variable domain, with the rest looked up from reference TRBV5-6 and TRBJ2-2, is DAGVTQSPTHLIKTRGQQVTLRCSPKSGHDTVSWYQQALGQGPQFIFQYYEEEERQRGNFPDRFSGHQFPNYSSELNVNALLLGDSALYLCASSHYRQNTGELFFGEGSRLTVL.

This clonotype occurred many times. The chain couples TRBV5-1 to TRBJ1-1; 9 bases fit TRBD1. Germline V gives CDR1 SGHRS, CDR2 YFSETQ. The CDR3 length is 13 residues. The ends lost 4 bases at V and 4 bases at J; junction bases unmatched: 2. CDR3 nucleotide sequence: TGCGCCAGCAGCACAGGGGGCCCCACTGAAGCTTTCTTT. It encodes CASSTGGPTEAFF.